These T cell receptor beta chains were read from a single sample in a study of CD8 T cells in Susac syndrome. Using its own MiXCR run on the immunoSEQ multiplex PCR reads, TCRdb lists one record per CDR3 protein. The sample has 250,000 to 300,000 distinct CDR3 sequences, 65% to 90% seen once. Sequencing was done on a sample of CD8+ T cells from PBMCs. The receptors here all came from a human donor with multiple sclerosis. Each CDR3 is given with its conserved first and last residue. D genes are given only for firm matches. Clone size is shown for a subset of rows, as once, few, many or a class of expanded clone.

size	V	J	D	DNA	CDR3
.	TRBV5-4	TRBJ1-2	.	TGTGCCAGCAGCTTGTTGGGGGGGTCCCCGAGAGGCTACACCTTC	CASSLLGGSPRGYTF
.	TRBV27	TRBJ2-3	TRBD2	TGTGCCAGCAGTTTATGGCCCGTTCAGACTAGCGCCACAGATACGCAGTATTTT	CASSLWPVQTSATDTQYF
.	TRBV28	TRBJ2-7	TRBD1	TGTGCCAGCAGTTTAGGAAGTGTGGGACAGGGTAACGAGCAGTACTTC	CASSLGSVGQGNEQYF
.	TRBV15	TRBJ2-2	.	TGTGCCACCAGCAGAGCGGCCGGGGAGCTGTTTTTT	CATSRAAGELFF
.	TRBV6-4	TRBJ2-1	TRBD2	TGTGCCAGCAGTGAACGAGCGGGAGCCTACAATGAGCAGTTCTTC	CASSERAGAYNEQFF
.	TRBV19	TRBJ2-7	.	TGTGCCAGTAGTATTAAAGGGATTCAAGAGCAGTACTTC	CASSIKGIQEQYF
.	TRBV19	TRBJ2-3	TRBD2	TGTGCCAGTAGTCTAGCGGGATATGTTCCAGATACGCAGTATTTT	CASSLAGYVPDTQYF
few	TRBV19	TRBJ1-2	TRBD1	TGTGCCAGTAGTATCGGGACAGCTTATGGCTACACCTTC	CASSIGTAYGYTF
.	TRBV6-5	TRBJ2-7	.	TGTGCCAGCAGTTATACCGGGACTCTGGAAGAGCAGTACTTC	CASSYTGTLEEQYF
.	TRBV5-4	TRBJ1-1	.	TGTGCCAGCAGACGGGGTTCGTATACTGAAGCTTTCTTT	CASRRGSYTEAFF
.	TRBV12-3/TRBV12-4	TRBJ2-1	TRBD2	TGTGCCAGCAGTTCCCTAGCGGGAGGGCCGGATAATGAGCAGTTCTTC	CASSSLAGGPDNEQFF
once	TRBV7-9	TRBJ2-1	TRBD2	TGTGCCAGCAGGCCCCTGAATAGCGGGAGCTACAATGAGCAGTTCTTC	CASRPLNSGSYNEQFF
.	TRBV28	TRBJ1-2	TRBD1	TGTGCCAGCAGCCGAAACTTTCGGGACAGGGGAAACTATGGCTACACCTTC	CASSRNFRDRGNYGYTF
.	TRBV28	TRBJ2-1	TRBD2	TGTGCCAGCAGTCCGGGACTAGCGACCCTCTACAATGAGCAGTTCTTC	CASSPGLATLYNEQFF
few	TRBV6-1	TRBJ2-3	.	TGTGCCAGCACCCGAGAATCGACAGATACGCAGTATTTT	CASTRESTDTQYF
.	TRBV28	TRBJ1-5	.	TGTGCCAGCAGTATCGGACAAATAAGCAATCAGCCCCAGCATTTT	CASSIGQISNQPQHF
.	TRBV7-9	TRBJ2-1	.	TGTGCCAGCAGCTTAATCTCCATTGGGGCAGATCACAATGAGCAGTTCTTC	CASSLISIGADHNEQFF